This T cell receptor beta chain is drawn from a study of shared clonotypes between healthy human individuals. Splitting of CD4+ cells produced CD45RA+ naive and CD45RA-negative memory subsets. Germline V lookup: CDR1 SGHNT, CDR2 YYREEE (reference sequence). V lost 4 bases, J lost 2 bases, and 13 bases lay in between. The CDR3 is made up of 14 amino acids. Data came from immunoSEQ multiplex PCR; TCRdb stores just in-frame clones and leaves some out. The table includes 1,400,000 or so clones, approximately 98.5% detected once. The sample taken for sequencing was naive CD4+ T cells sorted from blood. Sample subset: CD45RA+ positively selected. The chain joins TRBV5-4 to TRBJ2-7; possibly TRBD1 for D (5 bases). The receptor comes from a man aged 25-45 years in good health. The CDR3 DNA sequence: TGTGCCAGCAGCCCGACGCAGGGTCCCTACGAGCAGTACTTC. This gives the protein CASSPTQGPYEQYF.